These 2 T cell receptor beta chains came from one sample sequenced in a study of blood T cell repertoires in COVID-19. Here immunoSEQ multiplex PCR was the method, and the copy in TCRdb shows in-frame clones only, minus some. This table has approximately 88,000 clones, about 70% appearing once. Source material: peripheral blood. All receptors derive from an elderly woman with active or convalescent COVID-19.

The rearrangement links TRBV11-2 to TRBJ1-6; D is perhaps TRBD1 (6 bases). Per germline, CDR1 SGHAT and CDR2 FQNNGV. The CDR3 spans 16 residues. The V gene lost 0 bases and the J gene lost 9 bases, with 15 bases spanning the gap. The CDR3 region is CASSLDMGHLGSPLHF. CDR3 in DNA: TGTGCCAGCAGCTTAGATATGGGACACCTGGGTTCACCCCTCCACTTT.

The rearrangement joins TRBV5-1 to TRBJ2-6; maybe TRBD1 (6 bases). The CDR3 sequence is 14 residues long. Germline V CDR1 and CDR2: SGHRS, YFSETQ. Trimming cost V 0 bases and J 12 bases, with 13 bases left between them. This CDR3 is CASSLEGDLPVLTF. CDR3 nucleotides: TGCGCCAGCAGCTTGGAGGGGGACCTCCCCGTCCTGACTTTC.